Each of the 20 T cell receptor beta chains below was sequenced from the same sample in a study of T-cell reconstitution after alpha-beta-depleted transplantation in children. Unique molecular identifiers featured in how the TCRbeta library was prepared. Each CDR3 protein gets one entry after TCRdb re-called the PCR reads with MiXCR. The sample shows some 350,000 distinct CDR3 sequences, around 10% of them seen only once. The material was PBMCs from the stem cell graft donor, obtained from the stem cell graft. Receptors were obtained from a human donor who donated a stem cell graft to a child with acute lymphoblastic leukemia.

This clonotype was detected a few times. The chain joins TRBV7-8 to TRBJ2-2; 7 bases are a match to TRBD2. Germline CDR1 and CDR2: SGHVS and FQNEAQ. J gave up 1 base and V 4 bases, and 15 bases lay outside the gene matches. This CDR3 contains 19 residues. CDR3: CASSSTTSVVVLNTGELFF. The CDR3 DNA sequence: TGTGCCAGCAGCTCCACCACTAGCGTCGTCGTCTTGAACACCGGGGAGCTGTTTTTT.

This clonotype was counted ten times or more. V and J are TRBV28 and TRBJ2-7, with a possible D match to TRBD2 (6 bases). The V and J ends lost 6 bases and 1 base respectively, with 16 bases between them. This CDR3 is 15 amino acids long. Germline assignment: CDR1 MDHEN and CDR2 SYDVKM. The CDR3 DNA reads TGTGCCAGCAGCACCGTGAGGAGGGGATCCTACGAGCAGTACTTC. Its translation: CASSTVRRGSYEQYF.

This clonotype appeared a few times. The chain joins TRBV4-3 to TRBJ2-6; no definite D call. Germline CDR1 LGHNA, CDR2 YSLEER. V was trimmed by 0 bases and J by 2 bases, leaving 8 bases between them. This CDR3 contains 16 residues. This CDR3 reads CASSQERRAGANVLTF. DNA of the CDR3: TGCGCCAGCAGCCAAGAACGCCGGGCTGGGGCCAACGTCCTGACTTTC.

This clonotype was recorded a few times. The J gene is TRBJ2-3, the V gene TRBV20-1, with 12 bases fitting TRBD2. Trimming took 0 bases from V and 4 from J; bases not matched to a gene: 5. In germline, CDR1 is DFQATT, CDR2 SNEGSKA (reference sequence). This CDR3 comprises 16 residues. The CDR3 DNA reads as TGCAGTGCTAGAGATATTCTAGCGGGAGGGGCAGATACGCAGTATTTT. It specifies CSARDILAGGADTQYF.

This clonotype was detected once. The chain is built from TRBV20-1 and TRBJ1-1; the D gene is possibly TRBD1 (6 bases). The CDR3 runs to 14 residues. Germline V CDR1 and CDR2: DFQATT, SNEGSKA (reference sequence). Trimming stripped 0 bases from V and 4 bases from J, with 12 bases between. DNA of the CDR3: TGCAGTGCTAGAGATCTCGGAGGGGGCACTGAAGCTTTCTTT. Translating it yields CSARDLGGGTEAFF.

The chain uses TRBV7-8 and TRBJ1-5; no definite D call. The V gene's germline CDR1 is SGHVS and CDR2 FQNEAQ. Trimming removed 4 bases at V and 7 bases at J, with 20 bases between. This CDR3 has 16 amino acids. CDR3 nucleotides: TGTGCCAGCAGCTCCTCTAGAGTAGCAGAGAACCAGCCCCAGCATTTT. As protein: CASSSSRVAENQPQHF.

There are many counts of this clonotype. The V and J genes are TRBV11-2 and TRBJ2-7; tentatively, D is TRBD1 (6 bases). V was clipped by 5 bases and J by 3 bases, with 8 bases between them. This CDR3 region has 12 residues. Germline V lookup: CDR1 SGHAT, CDR2 FQNNGV. CDR3 nucleotides: TGTGCCAGCAGCGAAGGGGGCTACGAGCAGTACTTC. Its translation: CASSEGGYEQYF.

Many counts were recorded for this clonotype. The chain carries TRBV20-1 and TRBJ2-1; unclear D gene. Trimming cost V 3 bases and J 3 bases, with 12 bases left between them. Per germline, CDR1 DFQATT and CDR2 SNEGSKA (reference sequence). CDR3 size: 14 residues. CDR3 DNA sequence: TGCAGTGCTAGCTTCCGACGGTACTACAATGAGCAGTTCTTC. Translation: CSASFRRYYNEQFF.

A few counts support this clonotype. The CDR3 loop is CASSLGGSYLDTQYF. The CDR3 DNA is TGTGCCAGCAGCTTAGGGGGCTCATATTTGGATACGCAGTATTTT. V and J are TRBV7-8 and TRBJ2-3; a weak D match, TRBD1 (5 bases). Between the trimmed V and J ends, which lost 1 base and 6 bases, there was a span of 14 bases. Per germline, CDR1 SGHVS and CDR2 FQNEAQ. The CDR3 extends over 15 amino acids. Full variable domain (missing parts from reference TRBV7-8 and TRBJ2-3): GAGVSQSPRYKVAKRGQDVALRCDPISGHVSLFWYQQALGQGPEFLTYFQNEAQLDKSGLPSDRFFAERPEGSVSTLKIQRTQQEDSAVYLCASSLGGSYLDTQYFGPGTRLTVL.

This clonotype was detected ten times or more. The V gene is TRBV29-1, the J gene TRBJ1-5; 9 nucleotides match TRBD1. Germline values: CDR1 SQVTM, CDR2 ANQGSEA. This CDR3 is built from 13 residues. J gave up 2 bases and V 7 bases, and 3 bases lay outside the gene matches. CDR3 nucleotides: TGCAGCGCGGGACAGGGCGGCAATCAGCCCCAGCATTTT. Translation gives CSAGQGGNQPQHF.

This clonotype has only a few counts. The genes are TRBV10-3 and TRBJ1-1; D remains unclear. CDR3 length equals 15 residues. CDR1 and CDR2 from the germline V gene are ENHRY and SYGVKD. V was trimmed by 3 bases and J by 0 bases, leaving 11 bases between them. The CDR3 loop is CAISDYQILNTEAFF. The DNA for the CDR3 is TGTGCCATCAGTGACTACCAAATCCTGAACACTGAAGCTTTCTTT.

This clonotype showed up just a few times. This chain links TRBV4-2 with TRBJ2-5; 7 bases fit TRBD1. CDR1 LGHNA and CDR2 YNFKEQ come from the germline V gene. CDR3 size: 15 residues. The V segment lost 0 bases and the J segment 1 base; nucleotides outside the gene matches: 2. The CDR3 spells CASSQERGPQETQYF. CDR3 bases: TGTGCCAGCAGCCAAGAAAGGGGGCCCCAAGAGACCCAGTACTTC.

This clonotype was recorded at least ten times. V and J are TRBV7-2 and TRBJ2-2; tentatively, D is TRBD2 (5 bases). The length of the CDR3 is 15 residues. Per the germline V gene, CDR1 is SGHTA and CDR2 is FQGNSA. V lost 2 bases and J 5 bases, leaving 12 bases between the germline ends. The CDR3 loop is CASSLHGKMTGELFF. The CDR3, as DNA: TGTGCCAGCAGCTTACACGGGAAGATGACCGGGGAGCTGTTTTTT.

This clonotype was counted a few times. This chain uses TRBV20-1 with TRBJ1-5, with unresolved D. Germline assignment: CDR1 DFQATT and CDR2 SNEGSKA (reference sequence). With 3 bases removed from V and 0 bases from J, the gap between germline ends came to 12 bases. CDR3 size: 15 residues. Written as DNA, the CDR3 is TGCAGTGCTAGCGGCCGGCCTTATAGCAATCAGCCCCAGCATTTT. Its protein is CSASGRPYSNQPQHF.

This clonotype occurred a few times. This chain joins TRBV7-9 and TRBJ2-7; D may be TRBD1 or TRBD2 (6 bases each). Trimming shortened V by 5 bases and J by 4 bases, and 15 bases separated the two germline ends. This CDR3 has 14 amino acids. CDR1 is SEHNR, CDR2 FQNEAQ, per germline (reference sequence). The CDR3: CASSPPGAKYEQYF. In DNA, the CDR3 is TGTGCCAGCAGCCCACCGGGGGCTAAATACGAGCAGTACTTC. Variable domain in full (rest from reference TRBV7-9 and TRBJ2-7): DTGVSQNPRHKITKRGQNVTFRCDPISEHNRLYWYRQTLGQGPEFLTYFQNEAQLEKSRLLSDRFSAERPKGSFSTLEIQRTEQGDSAMYLCASSPPGAKYEQYFGPGTRLTVT.

This clonotype was counted only a few times. V gene TRBV6-5 combines with J gene TRBJ2-7; D remains ambiguous. This CDR3 has 11 amino acids. Germline V CDR1 and CDR2: MNHEY, SVGAGI. V was cut by 2 bases and J by 13 bases, with 12 bases left in between. CDR3 loop: CASSYQTSLYF. CDR3 coding DNA: TGTGCCAGCAGTTACCAGACCAGTTTATACTTC.

This clonotype has at least ten counts. The V and J genes are TRBV7-8 and TRBJ2-5; D is unresolved. V lost 0 bases, J lost 4 bases, and 12 bases lay in between. Germline assignment: CDR1 SGHVS and CDR2 FQNEAQ. This CDR3 spans 15 amino acids. DNA for the CDR3: TGTGCCAGCAGCTTAGCTGATAGCTTGGGAGAGACCCAGTACTTC. Its translation is CASSLADSLGETQYF.

This clonotype was counted only a few times. The CDR3 coding sequence is TGCGCCAGCAGCCAAAGACAGGGAAGCACCGGGGAGCTGTTTTTT. Amino acid sequence: CASSQRQGSTGELFF. V and J are TRBV5-1 and TRBJ2-2, with 7 bases fitting TRBD1. Per germline, CDR1 SGHRS and CDR2 YFSETQ. The CDR3 length is 15 residues. V was clipped by 4 bases and J by 4 bases; unmatched bases: 7.

In its sample, this clonotype was seen many times. J is TRBJ1-1 and V is TRBV29-1, with D maybe TRBD1 (6 bases). Germline CDR1 is SQVTM and CDR2 is ANQGSEA. Trimming left V 7 bases short and J 1 base short, with 10 bases between. This CDR3 region has 12 residues. This chain's CDR3 is CSGGQPNTEAFF. In DNA form, the CDR3 reads TGCAGCGGAGGACAGCCGAACACTGAAGCTTTCTTT.

This clonotype was observed many times. The CDR3 region has the DNA TGCGCCAGCGGCCCGGTTGCGGGAGGAGGTAGCGAGCAGTTCTTC. It translates to CASGPVAGGGSEQFF. The chain employs TRBV5-1 and TRBJ2-1; TRBD2 aligns across 8 bases. The J segment lost 10 bases and the V segment lost 7 bases, leaving 16 bases of the junction unmatched. The CDR3 is made up of 15 amino acids. CDR1 and CDR2 (germline): SGHRS, YFSETQ.